The TCR beta chain under discussion was sequenced for a study of cytomegalovirus exposure and HLA in healthy donors. CDR3 length: 13 amino acids. Germline CDR1 SGHTA, CDR2 FQGNSA. V was clipped by 3 bases and J by 0 bases, with 6 bases between them. PCR amplification relied on 60 Vbeta primers (plus 13 Jbeta primers). Generated by immunoSEQ multiplex PCR, the TCRdb table keeps only in-frame clones and is missing some. Seen here are some 150,000 clones, about 74% observed once, and the top ten hold about 5.3%. This clone was observed once. The chain recombines TRBV7-2 with TRBJ2-7, with D unresolved. Source material: PBMCs. This TCR came from a woman aged 45-65 years in good health and CMV-seronegative. The CDR3 bases are TGTGCCAGCAGCTTCCTAGACTCCTACGAGCAGTACTTC. Translated: CASSFLDSYEQYF.